The clone carrying this T cell receptor (beta chain) was counted a single time. The sample belongs to a study of cytomegalovirus exposure and HLA in healthy donors. About the research overall: Early release data held 85 million or so unique TCRs from HLA-typed donors.

The CDR3 contains 11 residues. Trimming cost V 6 bases and J 4 bases, with 6 bases left between them. Per germline, CDR1 MGHDK and CDR2 SYGVNS. PCR used 60 Vbeta primers and 13 Jbeta primers. TCRdb keeps only in-frame clones here, not all; method: immunoSEQ multiplex PCR. The sample lists about 120,000 clones, approximately 80% occurring once. This sequence originates from a man aged 35 to 55 in good health and CMV-seropositive. Input material: PBMCs. This chain uses TRBV25-1 with TRBJ1-1; D not resolved. The CDR3 DNA reads TGTGCCAGCAGACGGGGCACTGAAGCTTTCTTT. It translates to CASRRGTEAFF.